The present entry profiles one T cell receptor beta chain with its context. The sample comes from a study of PD-1 blockade in classical Hodgkin lymphoma. Following autologous stem cell transplantation, relapse occurred in every patient, and exposure to brentuximab vedotin varied. Using immunoSEQ multiplex PCR, the repertoire was profiled, and TCRdb retains in-frame clones only, with some absent. The sample contains 20,000 to 25,000 clones, 68% of which appear only once. Trimming removed 4 bases from V and 5 bases from J; junction bases left unmatched: 5. The CDR3 spans 14 residues. Germline V gives CDR1 SGHRS, CDR2 YFSETQ.

This rearrangement joins TRBV5-1 to TRBJ2-7; 11 positions match TRBD1. The sample consisted of peripheral blood mononuclear cells (PBMCs), taken at baseline. This sequence originates from a human donor with classical Hodgkin lymphoma. The CDR3 spells CASSGQGAMNEQYF. CDR3 DNA: TGCGCCAGCAGCGGACAGGGGGCGATGAACGAGCAGTACTTC.